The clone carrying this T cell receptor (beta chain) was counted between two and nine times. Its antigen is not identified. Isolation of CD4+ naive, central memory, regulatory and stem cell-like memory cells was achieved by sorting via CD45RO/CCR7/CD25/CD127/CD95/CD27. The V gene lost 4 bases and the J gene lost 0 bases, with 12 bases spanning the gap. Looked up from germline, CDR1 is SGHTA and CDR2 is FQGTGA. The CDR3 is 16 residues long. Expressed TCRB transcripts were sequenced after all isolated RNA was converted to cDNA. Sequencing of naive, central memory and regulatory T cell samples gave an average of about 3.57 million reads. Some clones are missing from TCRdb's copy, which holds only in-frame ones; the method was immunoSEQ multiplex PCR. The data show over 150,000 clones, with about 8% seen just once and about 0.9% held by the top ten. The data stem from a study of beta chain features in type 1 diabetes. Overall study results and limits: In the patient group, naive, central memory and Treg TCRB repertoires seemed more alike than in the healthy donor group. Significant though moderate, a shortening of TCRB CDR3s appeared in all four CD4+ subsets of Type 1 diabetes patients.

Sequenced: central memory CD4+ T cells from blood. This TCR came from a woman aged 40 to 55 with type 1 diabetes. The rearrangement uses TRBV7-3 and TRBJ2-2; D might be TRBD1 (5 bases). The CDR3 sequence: CASSSFRASNTGELFF. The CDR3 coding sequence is TGTGCCAGCAGCTCGTTCAGGGCATCGAACACCGGGGAGCTGTTTTTT.